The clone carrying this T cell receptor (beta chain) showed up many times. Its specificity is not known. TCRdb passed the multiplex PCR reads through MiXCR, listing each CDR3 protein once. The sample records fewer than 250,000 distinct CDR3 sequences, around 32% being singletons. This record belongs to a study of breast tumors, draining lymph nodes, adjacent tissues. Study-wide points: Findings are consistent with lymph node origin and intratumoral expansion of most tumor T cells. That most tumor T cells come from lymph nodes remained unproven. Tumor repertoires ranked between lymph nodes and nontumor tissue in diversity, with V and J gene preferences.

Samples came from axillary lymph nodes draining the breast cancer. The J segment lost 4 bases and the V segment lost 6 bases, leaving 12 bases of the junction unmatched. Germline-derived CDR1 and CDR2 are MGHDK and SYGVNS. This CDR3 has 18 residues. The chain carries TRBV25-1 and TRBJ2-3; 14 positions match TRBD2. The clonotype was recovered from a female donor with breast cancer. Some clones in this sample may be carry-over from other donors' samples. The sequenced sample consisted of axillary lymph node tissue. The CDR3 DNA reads TGTGCCAGCAGCCCCGGGACTAGCGGGAGTACCCCCGCAGATACGCAGTATTTT. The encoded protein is CASSPGTSGSTPADTQYF.